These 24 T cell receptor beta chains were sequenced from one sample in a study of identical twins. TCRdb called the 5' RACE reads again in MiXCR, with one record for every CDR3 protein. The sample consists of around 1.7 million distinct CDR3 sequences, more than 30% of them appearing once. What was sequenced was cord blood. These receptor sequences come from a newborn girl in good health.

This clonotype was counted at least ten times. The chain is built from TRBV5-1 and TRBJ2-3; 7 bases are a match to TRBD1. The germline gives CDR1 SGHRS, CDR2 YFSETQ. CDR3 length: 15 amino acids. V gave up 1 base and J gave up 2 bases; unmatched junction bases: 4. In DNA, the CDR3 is TGCGCCAGCAGCTTGAGGGACAGAGCCACAGATACGCAGTATTTT. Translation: CASSLRDRATDTQYF.

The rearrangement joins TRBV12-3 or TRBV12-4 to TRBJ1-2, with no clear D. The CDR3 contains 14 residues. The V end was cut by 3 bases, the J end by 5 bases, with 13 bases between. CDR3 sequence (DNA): TGTGCCAGCAGTTTTAGGCGGTTACGTTATGGCTACACCTTC. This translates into CASSFRRLRYGYTF.

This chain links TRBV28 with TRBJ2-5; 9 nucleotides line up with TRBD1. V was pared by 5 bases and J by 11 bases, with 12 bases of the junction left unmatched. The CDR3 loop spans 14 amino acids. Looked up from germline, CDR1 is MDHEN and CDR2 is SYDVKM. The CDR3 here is CASSTGGIYNEQYF. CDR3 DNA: TGTGCCAGCAGTACAGGGGGCATCTACAATGAGCAGTACTTC.

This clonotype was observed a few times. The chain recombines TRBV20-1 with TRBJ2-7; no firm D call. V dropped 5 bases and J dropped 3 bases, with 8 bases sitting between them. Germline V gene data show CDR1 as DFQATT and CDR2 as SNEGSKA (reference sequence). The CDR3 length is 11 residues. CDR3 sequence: CSALLFYEQYF. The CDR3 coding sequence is TGCAGTGCTCTTCTATTCTACGAGCAGTACTTC.

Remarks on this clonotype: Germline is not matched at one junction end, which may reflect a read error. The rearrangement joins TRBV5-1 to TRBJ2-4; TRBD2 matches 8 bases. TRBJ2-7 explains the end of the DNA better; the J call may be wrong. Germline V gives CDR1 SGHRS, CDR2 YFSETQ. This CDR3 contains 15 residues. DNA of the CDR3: TGCGCCCGCAGCTTGGTTGGTACTAGCGGTAACGAGCAGTACTTC. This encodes CARSLVGTSGNEQYF.

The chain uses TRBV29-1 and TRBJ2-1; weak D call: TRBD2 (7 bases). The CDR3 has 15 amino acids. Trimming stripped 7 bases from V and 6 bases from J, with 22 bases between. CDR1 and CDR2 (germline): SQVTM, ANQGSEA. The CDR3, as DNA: TGCAGCGCGGGCGGGGTGACTAGCAGGGGCAATGAGCAGTTCTTC. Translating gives CSAGGVTSRGNEQFF.

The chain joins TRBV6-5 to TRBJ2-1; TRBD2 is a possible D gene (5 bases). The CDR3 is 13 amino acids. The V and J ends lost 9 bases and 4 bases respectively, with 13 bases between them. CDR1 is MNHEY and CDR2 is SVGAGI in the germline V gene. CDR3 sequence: CASKRAVYNEQFF. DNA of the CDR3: TGTGCCAGTAAGAGGGCAGTTTACAATGAGCAGTTCTTC.

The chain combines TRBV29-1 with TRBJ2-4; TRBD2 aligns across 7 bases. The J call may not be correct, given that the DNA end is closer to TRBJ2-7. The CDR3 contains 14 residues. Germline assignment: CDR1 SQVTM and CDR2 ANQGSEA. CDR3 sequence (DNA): TGCAGCGTTGTGGAGCGGGACTGCGCCTACGAGCAGTACTTC. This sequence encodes CSVVERDCAYEQYF.

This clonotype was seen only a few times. The CDR3 DNA follows: TGTGCCAGCAGTTACGAGGGACTAGCGGGGGGGACCCAGTACTTC. It encodes CASSYEGLAGGTQYF. The chain is built from TRBV6-6 and TRBJ2-5, with TRBD2 matching 15 bases. CDR1 MNHNY and CDR2 SVGAGI come from the germline V gene (reference sequence). The CDR3 sequence is 15 residues long. Unmatched junction bases numbered 2, after V lost 2 bases and J lost 7 bases.

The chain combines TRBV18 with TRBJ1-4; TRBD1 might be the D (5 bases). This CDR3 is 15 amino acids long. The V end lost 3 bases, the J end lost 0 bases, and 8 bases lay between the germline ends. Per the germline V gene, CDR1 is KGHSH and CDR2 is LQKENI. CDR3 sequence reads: CASSPTDSTNEKLFF. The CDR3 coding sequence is TGTGCCAGCTCACCGACAGATTCAACTAATGAAAAACTGTTTTTT.

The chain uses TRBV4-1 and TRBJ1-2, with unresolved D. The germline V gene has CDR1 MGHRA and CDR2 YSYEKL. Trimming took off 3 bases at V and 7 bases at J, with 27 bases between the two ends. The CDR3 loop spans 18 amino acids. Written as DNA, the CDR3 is TGCGCCAGCAGCCATCCAAGATATCGGGGAAGGGCCCGGCGTGGCTACACCTTC. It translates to CASSHPRYRGRARRGYTF.

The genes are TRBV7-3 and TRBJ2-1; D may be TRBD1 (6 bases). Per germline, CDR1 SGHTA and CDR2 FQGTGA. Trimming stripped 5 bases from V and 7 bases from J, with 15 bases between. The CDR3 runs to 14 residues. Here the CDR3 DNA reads TGTGCCAGCAGCCCTACGGGCAGGGGAAATGAGCAGTTCTTC. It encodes CASSPTGRGNEQFF.

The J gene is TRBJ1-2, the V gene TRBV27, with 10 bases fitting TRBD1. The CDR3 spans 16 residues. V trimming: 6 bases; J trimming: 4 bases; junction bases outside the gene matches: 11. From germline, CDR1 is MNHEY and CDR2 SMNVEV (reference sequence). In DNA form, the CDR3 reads TGTGCCAGCAGCCCCGGGACAGGGGCCGTCTTCTATGGCTACACCTTC. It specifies CASSPGTGAVFYGYTF.

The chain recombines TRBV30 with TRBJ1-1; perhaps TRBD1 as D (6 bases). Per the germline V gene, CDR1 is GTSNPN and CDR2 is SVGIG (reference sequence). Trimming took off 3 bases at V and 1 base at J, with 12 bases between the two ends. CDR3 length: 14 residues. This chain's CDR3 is CAWSPGQKNTEAFF. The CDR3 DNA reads TGTGCCTGGAGCCCCGGACAGAAGAACACTGAAGCTTTCTTT.

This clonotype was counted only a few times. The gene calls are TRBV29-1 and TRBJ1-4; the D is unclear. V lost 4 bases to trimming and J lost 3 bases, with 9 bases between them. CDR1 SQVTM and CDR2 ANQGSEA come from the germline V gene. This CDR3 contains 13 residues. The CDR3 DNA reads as TGCAGCGTTGGGAGGGAGGCTAATGAAAAACTGTTTTTT. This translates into CSVGREANEKLFF.

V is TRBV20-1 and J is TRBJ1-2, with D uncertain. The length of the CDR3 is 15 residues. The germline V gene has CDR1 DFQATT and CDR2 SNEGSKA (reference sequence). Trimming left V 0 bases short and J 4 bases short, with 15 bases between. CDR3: CSAREGGQVGYGYTF. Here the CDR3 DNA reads TGCAGTGCTAGAGAAGGAGGGCAGGTCGGCTATGGCTACACCTTC.

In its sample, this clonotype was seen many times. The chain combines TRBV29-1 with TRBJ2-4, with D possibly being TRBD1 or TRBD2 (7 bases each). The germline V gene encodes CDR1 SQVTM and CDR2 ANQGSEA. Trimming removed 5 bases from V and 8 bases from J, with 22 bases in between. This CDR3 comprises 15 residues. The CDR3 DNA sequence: TGCAGCGTTTCGCCCCTGGGACAGCGGGGAGACATTCAGTACTTC. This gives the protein CSVSPLGQRGDIQYF.

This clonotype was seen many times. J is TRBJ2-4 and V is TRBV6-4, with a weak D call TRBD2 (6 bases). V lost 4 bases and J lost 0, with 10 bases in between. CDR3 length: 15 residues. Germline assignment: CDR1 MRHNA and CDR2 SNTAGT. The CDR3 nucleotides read TGTGCCAGCAGTGCTAGCGCCTTAGCCAAAAACATTCAGTACTTC. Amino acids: CASSASALAKNIQYF.

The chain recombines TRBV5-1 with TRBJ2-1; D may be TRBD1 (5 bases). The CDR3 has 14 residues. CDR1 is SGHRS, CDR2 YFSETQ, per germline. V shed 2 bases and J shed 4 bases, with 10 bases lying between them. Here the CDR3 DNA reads TGCGCCAGCAGCTTACTACAGGTGTACAATGAGCAGTTCTTC. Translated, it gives CASSLLQVYNEQFF.

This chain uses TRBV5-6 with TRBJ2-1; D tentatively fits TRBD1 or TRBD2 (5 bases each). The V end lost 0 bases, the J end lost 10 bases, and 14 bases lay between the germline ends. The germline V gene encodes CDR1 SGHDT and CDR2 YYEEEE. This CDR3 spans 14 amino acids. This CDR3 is CASSLVGESYEQFF. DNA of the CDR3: TGTGCCAGCAGCTTGGTGGGGGAATCCTACGAGCAGTTCTTC.

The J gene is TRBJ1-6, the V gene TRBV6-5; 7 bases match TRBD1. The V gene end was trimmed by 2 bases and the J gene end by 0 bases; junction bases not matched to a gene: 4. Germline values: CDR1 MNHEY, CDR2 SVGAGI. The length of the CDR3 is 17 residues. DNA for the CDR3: TGTGCCAGCAGTTACCGGGACAGCCACTCCTATAATTCACCCCTCCACTTT. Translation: CASSYRDSHSYNSPLHF.

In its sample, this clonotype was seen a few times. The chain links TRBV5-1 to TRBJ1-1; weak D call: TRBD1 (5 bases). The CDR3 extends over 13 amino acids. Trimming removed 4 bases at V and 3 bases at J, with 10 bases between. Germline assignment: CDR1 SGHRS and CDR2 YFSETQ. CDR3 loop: CASSQIQDTEAFF. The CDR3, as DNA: TGCGCCAGCAGCCAAATACAGGACACTGAAGCTTTCTTT. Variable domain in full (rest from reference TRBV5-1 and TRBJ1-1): KAGVTQTPRYLIKTRGQQVTLSCSPISGHRSVSWYQQTPGQGLQFLFEYFSETQRNKGNFPGRFSGRQFSNSRSEMNVSTLELGDSALYLCASSQIQDTEAFFGQGTRLTVV.

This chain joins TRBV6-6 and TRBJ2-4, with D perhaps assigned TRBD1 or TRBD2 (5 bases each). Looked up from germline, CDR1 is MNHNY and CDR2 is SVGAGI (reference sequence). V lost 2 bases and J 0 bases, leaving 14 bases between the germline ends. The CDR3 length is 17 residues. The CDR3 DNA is TGTGCCAGCAGTTACCTTCAAGGGACCTTAGCCAAAAACATTCAGTACTTC. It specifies CASSYLQGTLAKNIQYF.

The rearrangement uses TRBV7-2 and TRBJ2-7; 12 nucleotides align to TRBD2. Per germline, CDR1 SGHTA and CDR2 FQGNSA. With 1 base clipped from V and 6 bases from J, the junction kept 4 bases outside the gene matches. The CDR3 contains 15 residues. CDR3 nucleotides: TGTGCCAGCAGCTTAGGACTAGCGGGAGTTCCCGAGCAGTACTTC. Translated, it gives CASSLGLAGVPEQYF.